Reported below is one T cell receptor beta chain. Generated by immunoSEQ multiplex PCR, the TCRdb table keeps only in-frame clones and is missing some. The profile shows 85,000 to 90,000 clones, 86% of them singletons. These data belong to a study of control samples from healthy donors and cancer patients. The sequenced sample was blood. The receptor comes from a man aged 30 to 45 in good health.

This CDR3 reads CASSQGGQGGGYTF. The DNA of the CDR3 is TGTGCCAGCAGCCAAGGAGGACAGGGAGGCGGCTACACCTTC. V is TRBV3-1 (or the pseudogene TRBV3-2) and J is TRBJ1-2; 8 positions match TRBD1. V was clipped by 1 base and J by 8 bases; unmatched bases: 6. CDR3 length equals 14 residues. CDR1 is LGHDT, CDR2 YNNKEL, per germline (reference sequence).